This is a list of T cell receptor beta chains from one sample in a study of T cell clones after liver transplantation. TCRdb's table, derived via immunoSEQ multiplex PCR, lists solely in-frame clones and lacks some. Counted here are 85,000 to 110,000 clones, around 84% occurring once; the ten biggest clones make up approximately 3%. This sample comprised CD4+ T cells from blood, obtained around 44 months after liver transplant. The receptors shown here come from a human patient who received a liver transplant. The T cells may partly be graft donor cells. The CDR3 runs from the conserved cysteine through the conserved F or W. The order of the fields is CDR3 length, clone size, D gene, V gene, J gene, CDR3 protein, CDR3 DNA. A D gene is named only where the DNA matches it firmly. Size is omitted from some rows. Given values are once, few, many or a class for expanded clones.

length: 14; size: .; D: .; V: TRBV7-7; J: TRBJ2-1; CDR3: CASSLGAGNNEQFF; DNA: TGTGCCAGCAGCTTAGGGGCAGGGAACAATGAGCAGTTCTTC
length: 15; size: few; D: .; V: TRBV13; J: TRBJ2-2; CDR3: CASSLGRKNTGELFF; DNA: TGTGCCAGCAGCTTAGGCCGAAAGAACACCGGGGAGCTGTTTTTT
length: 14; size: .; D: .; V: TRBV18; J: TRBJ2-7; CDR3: CASSPTQGSYEQYF; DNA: TGTGCCAGCTCACCCACTCAGGGCTCCTACGAGCAGTACTTC
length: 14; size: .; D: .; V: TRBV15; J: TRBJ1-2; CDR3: CATSRMEGNYGYTF; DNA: TGTGCCACCAGCAGAATGGAGGGGAACTATGGCTACACCTTC
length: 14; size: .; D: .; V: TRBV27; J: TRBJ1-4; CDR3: CASSLWGANEKLFF; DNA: TGTGCCAGCAGTTTATGGGGGGCTAATGAAAAACTGTTTTTT
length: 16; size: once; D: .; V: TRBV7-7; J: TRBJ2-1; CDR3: CASGPPEKQGRNEQFF; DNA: TGTGCCAGCGGCCCTCCCGAAAAACAGGGTAGAAATGAGCAGTTCTTC
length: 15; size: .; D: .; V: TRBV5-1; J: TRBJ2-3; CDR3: CASSLAAASTDTQYF; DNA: TGCGCCAGCAGCTTGGCGGCAGCTAGCACAGATACGCAGTATTTT
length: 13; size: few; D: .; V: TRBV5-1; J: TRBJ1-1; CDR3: CASSLDRYTEAFF; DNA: TGCGCCAGCAGCTTGGATAGGTATACTGAAGCTTTCTTT
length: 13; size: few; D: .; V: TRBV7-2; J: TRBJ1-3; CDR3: CAEEQGRGNTIYF; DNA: TGTGCGGAAGAGCAAGGGCGGGGAAACACCATATATTTT
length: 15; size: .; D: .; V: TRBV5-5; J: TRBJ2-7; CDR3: CASSPPRTGNYEQYF; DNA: TGTGCCAGCAGCCCCCCCAGAACAGGGAACTACGAGCAGTACTTC
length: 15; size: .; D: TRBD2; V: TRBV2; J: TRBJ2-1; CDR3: CASSSLTSGAGEQFF; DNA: TGTGCCAGCAGTTCCCTGACTAGCGGGGCCGGTGAGCAGTTCTTC
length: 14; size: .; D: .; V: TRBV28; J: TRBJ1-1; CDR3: CASSLPGMNTEAFF; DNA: TGTGCCAGCAGTTTGCCGGGTATGAACACTGAAGCTTTCTTT
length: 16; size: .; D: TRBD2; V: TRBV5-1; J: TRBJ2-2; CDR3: CASSLGPSGGVGELFF; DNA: TGCGCCAGCAGCTTGGGTCCTAGCGGGGGTGTCGGGGAGCTGTTTTTT
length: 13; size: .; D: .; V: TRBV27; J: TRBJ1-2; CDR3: CASSPQGHYGYTF; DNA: TGTGCCAGCAGTCCCCAGGGCCACTATGGCTACACCTTC
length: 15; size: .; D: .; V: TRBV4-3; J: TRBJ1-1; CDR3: CASSQDRLGQTEAFF; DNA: TGCGCCAGCAGCCAAGATAGGTTGGGGCAAACTGAAGCTTTCTTT
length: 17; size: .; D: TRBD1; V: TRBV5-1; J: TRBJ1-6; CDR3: CASSLVPEGQRNSPLHF; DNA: TGCGCCAGCAGCTTGGTCCCGGAGGGACAGAGGAATTCACCCCTCCACTTT
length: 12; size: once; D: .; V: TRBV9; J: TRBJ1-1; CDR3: CASSVGAGGAFF; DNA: TGTGCCAGCAGCGTTGGAGCCGGTGGAGCTTTCTTT
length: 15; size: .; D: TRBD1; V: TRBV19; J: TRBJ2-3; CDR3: CASARDRGNTDTQYF; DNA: TGTGCCAGTGCTCGAGACAGGGGGAACACAGATACGCAGTATTTT
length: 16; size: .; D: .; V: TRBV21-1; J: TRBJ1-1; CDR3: CASSKRGTGEGNEAFF; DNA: TGTGCCAGCAGCAAAAGAGGGACAGGGGAGGGAAATGAAGCTTTCTTT
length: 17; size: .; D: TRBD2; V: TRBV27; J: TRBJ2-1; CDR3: CASSQTSGRILGDEQFF; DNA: TGTGCCAGCAGTCAGACTAGCGGGAGAATACTAGGCGATGAGCAGTTCTTC
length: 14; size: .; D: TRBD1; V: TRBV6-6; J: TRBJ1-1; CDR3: CASRPGGAGTEAFF; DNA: TGTGCCAGCAGGCCAGGGGGCGCGGGCACTGAAGCTTTCTTT
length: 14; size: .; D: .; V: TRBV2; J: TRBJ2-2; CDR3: CASSLLYRAGELFF; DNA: TGTGCCAGCAGCCTCCTATACAGGGCCGGGGAGCTGTTTTTT
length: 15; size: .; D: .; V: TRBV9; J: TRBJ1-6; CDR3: CASSDSDSYNSPLHF; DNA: TGTGCCAGCAGCGACTCGGACAGTTATAATTCACCCCTCCACTTT
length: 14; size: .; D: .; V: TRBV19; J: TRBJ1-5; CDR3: CASSMGGESQPQHF; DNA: TGTGCCAGTAGTATGGGCGGAGAGAGCCAGCCCCAGCATTTT